This T cell receptor (beta chain) is drawn from a study of OX40 agonist ivuxolimab in advanced cancers. V trimming: 2 bases; J trimming: 2 bases; junction bases outside the gene matches: 10. Per the germline V gene, CDR1 is LNHDA and CDR2 is SQIVND (reference sequence). The CDR3 length is 17 residues. TCRdb's table, derived via immunoSEQ multiplex PCR, lists solely in-frame clones and lacks some. The table has approximately 69,000 clones, around 80% seen once. The starting material was CD4+ or CD8+ T cells sorted from blood, obtained in a trial of the OX40 agonist ivuxolimab. This sequence joins TRBV19 and TRBJ2-3; 7 nucleotides match TRBD1. The receptor was derived from an adult with an advanced solid tumor such as melanoma, head and neck, liver or kidney cancer. This chain's CDR3 is CASSIRGRDSDTDTQYF. The DNA of the CDR3 is TGTGCCAGTAGTATACGCGGTCGGGACAGTGACACAGATACGCAGTATTTT.